The T cell receptor (beta chain) described here comes from a study of T cell responses to AZD1222 COVID-19 vaccine. General study points: White British donors predominated, females outnumbered males, and clonal diversity was possibly underestimated. It was only after the peak T cell response that any repertoires were sampled. Rises in breadth and depth of Spike-specific TCRs came after two AZD1222 doses.

With regard to this clone: Its target is not known.

Sequencing was performed with immunoSEQ multiplex PCR; in TCRdb, only in-frame clones are kept and a portion is missing. The data hold around 84,000 clones, with around 92% observed a single time. Here the sequenced sample was peripheral blood, taken on day 0 of MenACWY control vaccination. The TCR was taken from an adult in good health.

The CDR3 DNA reads as TGCGCCAGCAGCTCAGGGACAGGGAACGAGCAGTACTTC. Its translation: CASSSGTGNEQYF. The J gene is TRBJ2-7, the V gene TRBV5-1; TRBD1 matches at 9 bases. The V gene's germline CDR1 is SGHRS and CDR2 YFSETQ. Germline trimming cut 3 bases from V and 5 bases from J; bases unmatched to any gene: 3. There are 13 residues in the CDR3.